This T cell receptor (beta chain) derives from a study of T cells in Graves' hyperthyroidism and ophthalmopathy. Study overall: The blood sample was taken at first diagnosis, before treatment began. Overall study results and limits: Most clonotypes expanded in the thyroid (above 0.001) were also present in blood.

This clonotype was detected a few times. Antigen specificity is unknown. Germline V CDR1 and CDR2: SGHNT, YYREEE (reference sequence). Unmatched junction bases numbered 2, after V lost 1 base and J lost 2 bases. The CDR3 spans 14 residues. TCR beta CDR3 region amplification was performed from RNA transcripts. A first-round RT-PCR of the TCR CDR3 used the HTBI primer set. TCRdb re-called the multiplex PCR reads with MiXCR, one entry per CDR3 protein. The sample includes 550,000 to 850,000 distinct CDR3 sequences, roughly 20% seen only once; the top ten take approximately 15%. The chain uses TRBV5-4 and TRBJ1-2, with 7 bases fitting TRBD1. Sequenced sample: blood. The TCR sequence derives from a woman aged 50 to 65 with Graves' hyperthyroidism that later progressed to Graves' ophthalmopathy. CDR3 nucleotide sequence: TGTGCCAGCAGCTTGCGGGGACAGAACTATGGCTACACCTTC. It encodes CASSLRGQNYGYTF.